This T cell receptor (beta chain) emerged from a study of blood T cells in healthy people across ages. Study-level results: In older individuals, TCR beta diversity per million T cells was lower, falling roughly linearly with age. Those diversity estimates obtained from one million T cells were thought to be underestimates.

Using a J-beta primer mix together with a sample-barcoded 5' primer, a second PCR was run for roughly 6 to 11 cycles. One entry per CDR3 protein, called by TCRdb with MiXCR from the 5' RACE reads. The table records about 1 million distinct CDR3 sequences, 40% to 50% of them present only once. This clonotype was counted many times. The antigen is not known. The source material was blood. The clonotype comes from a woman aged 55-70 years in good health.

CDR3 amino acids: CASSLDPRAAVTYNEQFF. CDR3 DNA sequence: TGTGCCAGCAGCTTAGACCCCCGGGCTGCGGTTACCTACAATGAGCAGTTCTTC. The V and J genes are TRBV7-2 and TRBJ2-1, with no clear D. The CDR3 consists of 18 residues. The V end was cut by 1 base, the J end by 2 bases, with 18 bases between. Germline lookup yields CDR1 SGHTA and CDR2 FQGNSA.